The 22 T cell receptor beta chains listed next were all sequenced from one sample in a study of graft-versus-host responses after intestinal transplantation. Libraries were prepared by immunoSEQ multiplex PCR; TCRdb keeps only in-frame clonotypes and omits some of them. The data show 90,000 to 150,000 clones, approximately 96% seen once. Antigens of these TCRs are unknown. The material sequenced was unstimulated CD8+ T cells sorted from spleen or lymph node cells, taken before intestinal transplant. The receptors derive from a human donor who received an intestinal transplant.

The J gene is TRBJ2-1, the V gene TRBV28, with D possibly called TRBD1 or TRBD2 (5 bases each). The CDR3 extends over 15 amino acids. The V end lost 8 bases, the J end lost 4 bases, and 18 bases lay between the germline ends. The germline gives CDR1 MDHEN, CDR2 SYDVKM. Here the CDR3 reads CASFSASGPYNEQFF. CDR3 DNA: TGTGCCAGCTTCTCCGCCTCGGGACCTTACAATGAGCAGTTCTTC.

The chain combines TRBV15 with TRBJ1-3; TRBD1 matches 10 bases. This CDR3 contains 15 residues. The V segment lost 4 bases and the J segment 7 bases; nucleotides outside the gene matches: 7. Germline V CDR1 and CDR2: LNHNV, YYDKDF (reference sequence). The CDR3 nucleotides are TGTGCCACCAGCACTCGACAGGGGGCCCTGAACACCATATATTTT. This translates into CATSTRQGALNTIYF.

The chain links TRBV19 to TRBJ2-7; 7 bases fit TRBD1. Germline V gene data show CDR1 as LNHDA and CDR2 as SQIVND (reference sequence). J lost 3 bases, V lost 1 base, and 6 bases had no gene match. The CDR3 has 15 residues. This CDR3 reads CASSIAWDSFYEQYF. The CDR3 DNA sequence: TGTGCCAGTAGTATAGCCTGGGACAGCTTCTACGAGCAGTACTTC.

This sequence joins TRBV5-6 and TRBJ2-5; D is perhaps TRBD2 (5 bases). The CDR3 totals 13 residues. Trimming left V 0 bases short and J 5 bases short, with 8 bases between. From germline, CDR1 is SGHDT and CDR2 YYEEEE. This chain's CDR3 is CASSLEQRETQYF. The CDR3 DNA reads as TGTGCCAGCAGCTTGGAGCAGCGGGAGACCCAGTACTTC.

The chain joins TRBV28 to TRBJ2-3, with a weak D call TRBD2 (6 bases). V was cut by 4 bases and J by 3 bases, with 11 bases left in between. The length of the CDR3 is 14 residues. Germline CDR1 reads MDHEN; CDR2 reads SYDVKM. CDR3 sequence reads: CASSSTRGTDTQYF. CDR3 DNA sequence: TGTGCCAGCAGTTCGACACGGGGGACAGATACGCAGTATTTT.

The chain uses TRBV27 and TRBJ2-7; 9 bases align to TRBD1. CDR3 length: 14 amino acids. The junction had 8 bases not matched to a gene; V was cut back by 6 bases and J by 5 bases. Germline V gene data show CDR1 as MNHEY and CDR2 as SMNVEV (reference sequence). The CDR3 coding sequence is TGTGCCAGCAGCCTCCGGGACAGGGCTAACGAGCAGTACTTC. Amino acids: CASSLRDRANEQYF.

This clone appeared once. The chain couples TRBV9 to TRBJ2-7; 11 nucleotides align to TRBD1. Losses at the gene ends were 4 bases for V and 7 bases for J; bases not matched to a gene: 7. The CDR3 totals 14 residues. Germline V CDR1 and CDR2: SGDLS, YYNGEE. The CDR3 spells CASSPGGTGGEQYF. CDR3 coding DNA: TGTGCCAGCAGCCCCGGAGGGACAGGGGGTGAGCAGTACTTC.

This chain's CDR3 is CASSLKDRANSPLHF. The DNA for the CDR3 is TGTGCCAGCAGCCTAAAAGACAGGGCGAATTCACCCCTCCACTTT. The rearrangement uses TRBV7-2 and TRBJ1-6; 7 bases fit TRBD1. The CDR3 contains 15 residues. With 5 bases clipped from V and 7 bases from J, the junction kept 8 bases outside the gene matches. Germline CDR1 and CDR2: SGHTA and FQGNSA.

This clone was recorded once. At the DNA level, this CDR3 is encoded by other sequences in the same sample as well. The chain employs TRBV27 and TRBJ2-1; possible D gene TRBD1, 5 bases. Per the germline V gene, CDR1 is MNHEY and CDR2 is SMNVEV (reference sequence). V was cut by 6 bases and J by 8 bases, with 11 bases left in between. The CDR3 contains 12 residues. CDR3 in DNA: TGTGCCAGCAGCCTTCTAGGGGATGAGCAGTTCTTC. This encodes CASSLLGDEQFF.

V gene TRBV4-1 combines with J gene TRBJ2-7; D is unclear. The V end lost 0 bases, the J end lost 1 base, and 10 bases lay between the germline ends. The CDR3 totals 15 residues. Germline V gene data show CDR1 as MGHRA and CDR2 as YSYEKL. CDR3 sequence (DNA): TGCGCCAGCAGCCAAGAAAGGTACCAATCCTACGAGCAGTACTTC. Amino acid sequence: CASSQERYQSYEQYF.

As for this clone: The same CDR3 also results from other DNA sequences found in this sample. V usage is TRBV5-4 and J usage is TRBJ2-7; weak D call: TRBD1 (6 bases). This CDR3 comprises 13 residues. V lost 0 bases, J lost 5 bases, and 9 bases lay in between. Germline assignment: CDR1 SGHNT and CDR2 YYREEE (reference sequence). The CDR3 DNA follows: TGTGCCAGCAGCTTGGTCAGGGGCCACGAGCAGTACTTC. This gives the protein CASSLVRGHEQYF.

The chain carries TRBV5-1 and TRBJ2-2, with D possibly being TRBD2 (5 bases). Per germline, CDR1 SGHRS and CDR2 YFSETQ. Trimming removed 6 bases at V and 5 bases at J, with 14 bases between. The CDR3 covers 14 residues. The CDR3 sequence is CASTVRRLTGELFF. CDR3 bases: TGCGCCAGCACCGTTCGGAGGCTGACCGGGGAGCTGTTTTTT.

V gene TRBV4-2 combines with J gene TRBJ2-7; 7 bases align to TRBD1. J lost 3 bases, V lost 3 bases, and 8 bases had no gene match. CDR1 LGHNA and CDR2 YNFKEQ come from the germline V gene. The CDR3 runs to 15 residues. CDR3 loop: CASSHLQGPHYEQYF. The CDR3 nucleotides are TGTGCCAGCAGCCATTTACAGGGGCCCCACTACGAGCAGTACTTC.

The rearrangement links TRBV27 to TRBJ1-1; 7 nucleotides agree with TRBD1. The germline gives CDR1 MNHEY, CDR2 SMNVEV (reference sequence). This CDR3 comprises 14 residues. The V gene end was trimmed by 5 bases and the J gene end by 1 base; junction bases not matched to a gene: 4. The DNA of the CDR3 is TGTGCCAGCAGTAAGACAGGGCCGAACACTGAAGCTTTCTTT. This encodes CASSKTGPNTEAFF.

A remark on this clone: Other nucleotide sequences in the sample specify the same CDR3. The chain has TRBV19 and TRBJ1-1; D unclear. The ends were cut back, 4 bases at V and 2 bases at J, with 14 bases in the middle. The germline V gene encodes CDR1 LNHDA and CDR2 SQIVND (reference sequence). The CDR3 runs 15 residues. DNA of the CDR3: TGTGCCAGTAGTACCGATCACGGGGATAACACTGAAGCTTTCTTT. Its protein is CASSTDHGDNTEAFF.

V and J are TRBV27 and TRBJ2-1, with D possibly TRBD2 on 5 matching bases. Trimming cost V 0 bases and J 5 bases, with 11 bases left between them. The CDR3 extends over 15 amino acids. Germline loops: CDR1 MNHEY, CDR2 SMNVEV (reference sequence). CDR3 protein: CASSLSRGQNNEQFF. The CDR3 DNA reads TGTGCCAGCAGTTTATCGAGAGGGCAGAACAATGAGCAGTTCTTC.

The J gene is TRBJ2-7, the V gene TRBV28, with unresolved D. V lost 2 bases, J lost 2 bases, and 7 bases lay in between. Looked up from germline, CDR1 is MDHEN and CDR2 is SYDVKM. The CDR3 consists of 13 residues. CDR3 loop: CASSLGRPYEQYF. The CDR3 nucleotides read TGTGCCAGCAGTTTAGGCAGACCCTACGAGCAGTACTTC. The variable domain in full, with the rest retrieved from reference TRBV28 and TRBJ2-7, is DVKVTQSSRYLVKRTGEKVFLECVQDMDHENMFWYRQDPGLGLRLIYFSYDVKMKEKGDIPEGYSVSREKKERFSLILESASTNQTSMYLCASSLGRPYEQYFGPGTRLTVT.

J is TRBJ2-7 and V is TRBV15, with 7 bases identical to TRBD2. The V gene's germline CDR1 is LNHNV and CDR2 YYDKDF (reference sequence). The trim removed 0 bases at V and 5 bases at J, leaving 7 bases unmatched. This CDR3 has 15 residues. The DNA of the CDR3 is TGTGCCACCAGCAGAGACGCAGGGACTATCCACGAGCAGTACTTC. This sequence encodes CATSRDAGTIHEQYF.

CDR3 loop: CASSPLAGAFSNEQFF. For the CDR3, the DNA is TGTGCCAGCAGCCCTCTGGCGGGAGCCTTTTCCAATGAGCAGTTCTTC. The rearrangement links TRBV7-8 to TRBJ2-1, with 7 positions matching TRBD2. CDR3 length: 16 residues. Germline trimming cut 5 bases from V and 6 bases from J; bases unmatched to any gene: 13. Germline CDR1 reads SGHVS; CDR2 reads FQNEAQ.

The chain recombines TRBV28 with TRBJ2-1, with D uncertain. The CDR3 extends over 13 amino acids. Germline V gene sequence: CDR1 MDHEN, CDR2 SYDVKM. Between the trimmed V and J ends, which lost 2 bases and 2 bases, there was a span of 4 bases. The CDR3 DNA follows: TGTGCCAGCAGTTTAAGGGCCTACAATGAGCAGTTCTTC. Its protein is CASSLRAYNEQFF.

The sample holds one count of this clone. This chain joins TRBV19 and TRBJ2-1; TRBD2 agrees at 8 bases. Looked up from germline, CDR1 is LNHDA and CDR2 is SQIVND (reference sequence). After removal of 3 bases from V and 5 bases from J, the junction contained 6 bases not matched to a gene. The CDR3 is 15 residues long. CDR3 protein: CASSIFREGDNEQFF. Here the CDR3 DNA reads TGTGCCAGTAGTATTTTCCGGGAGGGGGACAATGAGCAGTTCTTC.

CDR3 region: CASSIRVDEQFF. DNA of the CDR3: TGTGCCAGTAGTATTCGAGTGGATGAGCAGTTCTTC. The gene calls are TRBV19 and TRBJ2-1; D is ambiguous. Per the germline V gene, CDR1 is LNHDA and CDR2 is SQIVND (reference sequence). The CDR3 extends over 12 amino acids. V was cut by 3 bases and J by 8 bases, with 8 bases left in between.